This T cell receptor (beta chain) was sequenced during a study of control samples from healthy donors and cancer patients. The method was immunoSEQ multiplex PCR; TCRdb's version includes in-frame clones alone and lacks a portion of them. This table has 100,000 to 150,000 clones, about 90% appearing once. The trim removed 6 bases at V and 4 bases at J, leaving 14 bases unmatched. This CDR3 comprises 16 residues. The germline V gene has CDR1 KGHSH and CDR2 LQKENI. The gene calls are TRBV18 and TRBJ1-1, with 7 bases identical to TRBD1. The sequence derives from a woman aged 50 to 60 in good health. Source material: blood. CDR3 sequence (DNA): TGTGCCAGCTCCCTAAAACAGGGGCTGGATAGCACTGAAGCTTTCTTT. Amino acid sequence: CASSLKQGLDSTEAFF. Filled out from reference TRBV18 and TRBJ1-1, the complete variable domain reads NAGVMQNPRHLVRRRGQEARLRCSPMKGHSHVYWYRQLPEEGLKFMVYLQKENIIDESGMPKERFSAEFPKEGPSILRIQQVVRGDSAAYFCASSLKQGLDSTEAFFGQGTRLTVV.